The rows below give T cell receptor beta chains drawn from one sample of a study of blood T cell repertoires in COVID-19. Here immunoSEQ multiplex PCR was the method, and the copy in TCRdb shows in-frame clones only, minus some. The table has fewer than 25,000 clones, about 89% seen once. Material for sequencing was peripheral blood. These receptors were obtained from a man aged 65 to 79 with COVID-19, enrolled during active disease. Both conserved end residues are part of each CDR3. D genes are given only for firm matches. Part of the rows lack a size; the others show once, few, many or a class for expanded clones.

clone size	V gene	J gene	D gene	CDR3 DNA	CDR3 protein
NA	TRBV20-1	TRBJ2-1	NA	TGCAGTGCCACGCCGGACAATGAGCAGTTCTTC	CSATPDNEQFF
NA	TRBV5-5	TRBJ2-2	NA	TGTGCCAGCACTAGGAACACCGGGGAGCTGTTTTTT	CASTRNTGELFF
NA	TRBV19	TRBJ2-2	TRBD1	TGTGCCAGTAGTCGTGACAGGGCCGGGGAGCTGTTTTTT	CASSRDRAGELFF
NA	TRBV7-9	TRBJ2-7	TRBD1	TGTGCCAGCAGCAACCGAGACAGGGACGAGCAGTACTTC	CASSNRDRDEQYF
NA	TRBV19	TRBJ2-2	TRBD2	TGTGCCAGTAGTATAGGGCGGGAGGTAGGCACCGGGGAGCTGTTTTTT	CASSIGREVGTGELFF
NA	TRBV3-1/TRBV3-2	TRBJ2-1	NA	TGTGCCAGCAGCCCCGGGACTTGGGGCAATGAGCAGTTCTTC	CASSPGTWGNEQFF
NA	TRBV7-2	TRBJ1-2	NA	TGTGCCAGCAGCTTAGGGGGGGGCACGGGTGATGGCTACACCTTC	CASSLGGGTGDGYTF
NA	TRBV12-3/TRBV12-4	TRBJ2-1	NA	TGTGCCAGCACGCCAGGGCGCAATGAGCAGTTCTTC	CASTPGRNEQFF
NA	TRBV5-6	TRBJ1-5	TRBD1	TGTGCCAGCAGCCGGACAGGGCATAGCAATCAGCCCCAGCATTTT	CASSRTGHSNQPQHF
NA	TRBV7-2	TRBJ2-1	TRBD1	TGTGCCAGCAGCTCCCGGGACAGATTCAATGAGCAGTTCTTC	CASSSRDRFNEQFF
NA	TRBV20-1	TRBJ2-7	NA	TGCAGTGCTAGTTACCGGGACGAGGGGGACGAGCAGTACTTC	CSASYRDEGDEQYF
NA	TRBV6-5	TRBJ2-1	NA	TGTGCCAGCAGTTACGGCCATGAGCAGTTCTTC	CASSYGHEQFF
NA	TRBV2	TRBJ2-3	TRBD2	TGTGCCAGCAGTCCACAGGGACTAGCGGGAGCTACGCAGTATTTT	CASSPQGLAGATQYF
NA	TRBV5-1	TRBJ2-7	TRBD1	TGCGCCAGCAGCTTTGGACAGGGGACCTCCTACGAGCAGTACTTC	CASSFGQGTSYEQYF
NA	TRBV5-4	TRBJ2-3	NA	TGTGCCAGCAGTTTAAAAGATACGCAGTATTTT	CASSLKDTQYF
NA	TRBV12-3/TRBV12-4	TRBJ1-1	NA	TGTGCCAGCAGTTTAGGGGCTAACACTGAAGCTTTCTTT	CASSLGANTEAFF
once	TRBV27	TRBJ1-1	NA	TGTGCCAGCAGTTTGTCCGTGAACACTGAAGCTTTCTTT	CASSLSVNTEAFF
NA	TRBV7-2	TRBJ2-3	TRBD2	TGTGCCAGCAGCTTAAGCCTAGCGGTAGATACGCAGTATTTT	CASSLSLAVDTQYF
once	TRBV18	TRBJ2-7	TRBD1	TGTGCCAGCTCACGACAGCGGACGGGACAGGGAACAAACGAGCAGTACTTC	CASSRQRTGQGTNEQYF
NA	TRBV2	TRBJ1-2	TRBD1	TGTGCCAGCAGTGGGGACCGACAGGGGACTAACTATGGCTACACCTTC	CASSGDRQGTNYGYTF
NA	TRBV30	TRBJ1-2	NA	TGTGCCTGGAGTGTCACCGGGGATGCCTATGGCTACACCTTC	CAWSVTGDAYGYTF
NA	TRBV6-6	TRBJ1-2	TRBD1	TGTGCCAGCAGAGCCACAGGGGGCTATGGCTACACCTTC	CASRATGGYGYTF
NA	TRBV5-4	TRBJ1-2	TRBD1	TGTGCCAGCAGCTTGGAGGCGGGACAGGTCGAAACCTTC	CASSLEAGQVETF
NA	TRBV10-2	TRBJ1-1	NA	TGCGCCAGCAGTGAGTCTGGGGGGAGGGGGACTGAAGCTTTCTTT	CASSESGGRGTEAFF
NA	TRBV5-5	TRBJ2-7	NA	TGTGCCAGCAGCTTGGAGCCAGGGCAACGATACGAGCAGTACTTC	CASSLEPGQRYEQYF
NA	TRBV27	TRBJ2-1	TRBD2	TGTGCCAGCCGACTAGCGGGAGGGCCTAGTGAGCAGTTCTTC	CASRLAGGPSEQFF
NA	TRBV7-9	TRBJ2-3	NA	TGTGCCAGCAACAGGGAACTCACAGATACGCAGTATTTT	CASNRELTDTQYF
NA	TRBV7-9	TRBJ1-1	NA	TGTGCCAGCAGCTTCGGCGCGGGGAGTAACACTGAAGCTTTCTTT	CASSFGAGSNTEAFF
NA	TRBV11-3	TRBJ2-3	NA	TGTGCCAGCAGCTTAGGAAACGCGGACACAGATACGCAGTATTTT	CASSLGNADTDTQYF
NA	TRBV7-6	TRBJ1-5	NA	TGTGCCAGCAGCCCCGCCCCGGGGAATAGCAATCAGCCCCAGCATTTT	CASSPAPGNSNQPQHF
NA	TRBV7-6	TRBJ2-4	TRBD1	TGTGCCAGCAGCCCGGGACAGGGGCCAGCAAACATTCAGTACTTC	CASSPGQGPANIQYF
NA	TRBV27	TRBJ2-2	NA	TGTGCCAGCAGTTTCGGGTTCGGCGACGGGGAGCTGTTTTTT	CASSFGFGDGELFF
NA	TRBV6-6	TRBJ1-6	NA	TGTGCCAGCAGTTACTCCGACACGGCCCTCCACTTT	CASSYSDTALHF
NA	TRBV7-9	TRBJ2-3	NA	TGTGCCAGCAGCCCACCTAGCGCGAGCACAGATACGCAGTATTTT	CASSPPSASTDTQYF
NA	TRBV7-9	TRBJ2-3	TRBD1	TGTGCCAGCAGCTGGGACAGCCCTACGGGTACGCAGTATTTT	CASSWDSPTGTQYF
NA	TRBV6-5	TRBJ2-5	NA	TGTGCCAGCACCCAGGCCCACCAGGGACAAGAGACCCAGTACTTC	CASTQAHQGQETQYF
NA	TRBV27	TRBJ2-2	NA	TGTGCCAGCAGTTTCGACCCAGGGACCGGGGAGCTGTTTTTT	CASSFDPGTGELFF
NA	TRBV5-1	TRBJ2-1	NA	TGCGCCAGCAGCTTGCGACCCGGGAATGAGCAGTTCTTC	CASSLRPGNEQFF
NA	TRBV20-1	TRBJ2-1	NA	TGCAGTGCTAGTGGCGGTGGAGATGAGCAGTTCTTC	CSASGGGDEQFF
NA	TRBV10-2	TRBJ2-2	NA	TGCGCCAGCGGCGGGGAGTACACCGGGGAGCTGTTTTTT	CASGGEYTGELFF
NA	TRBV15	TRBJ2-1	TRBD1	TGTGCCACCAGCTCACGGACAGGGGTGTTGAAGCAGTTCTTC	CATSSRTGVLKQFF
NA	TRBV25-1	TRBJ2-2	TRBD2	TGTGCCAGCGGGCAAGCGGGGGTGAACACCGGGGAGCTGTTTTTT	CASGQAGVNTGELFF
NA	TRBV7-9	TRBJ1-3	TRBD1	TGTGCCAGCATTAGAAAGGGGGCAGGTGGAAACACCATATATTTT	CASIRKGAGGNTIYF
NA	TRBV5-1	TRBJ1-4	TRBD1	TGCGCCAGCAGCTTGGGGACCCCGGACAGGACTGAAAAACTGTTTTTT	CASSLGTPDRTEKLFF
NA	TRBV12-3/TRBV12-4	TRBJ2-1	TRBD2	TGTGCCAGCAGGGTTAGCGGGTACAATGAGCAGTTCTTC	CASRVSGYNEQFF
NA	TRBV5-1	TRBJ2-7	TRBD1	TGCGCCAGCAGCGACCCCGGGACAGGGGGCTACTACGAGCAGTACTTC	CASSDPGTGGYYEQYF
few	TRBV7-9	TRBJ2-7	NA	TGTGCCAGCAGCTTAAGAGCAACCCCCTACGAGCAGTACTTC	CASSLRATPYEQYF